Shown below are 21 T cell receptor beta chains from a single sample sequenced in a study of T-cell reconstitution after alpha-beta-depleted transplantation in children. The TCRbeta library incorporated unique molecular identifiers. TCRdb called the PCR reads again in MiXCR, with one record for every CDR3 protein. The sample holds around 200,000 distinct CDR3 sequences, roughly 15% seen once. Sample: PBMCs, mostly from graft donor cells, taken 360 days after TCRalphabeta/CD19-depleted stem cell transplant. Source of these receptors: a male patient aged 2 to 9 who had a stem cell transplant for acute lymphoblastic leukemia, so the T cells may come from the graft donor.

This clonotype has only a few counts. The J gene is TRBJ1-1, the V gene TRBV4-2; D perhaps matches TRBD1 (5 bases). Per the germline V gene, CDR1 is LGHNA and CDR2 is YNFKEQ. Trimming removed 1 base at V and 1 base at J, with 19 bases between. This CDR3 comprises 18 residues. The CDR3 here is CASSQVTRQGLKNTEAFF. The CDR3 nucleotides are TGTGCCAGCAGCCAAGTTACTAGGCAGGGCCTAAAGAACACTGAAGCTTTCTTT.

The J gene is TRBJ1-3, the V gene TRBV9, with 8 nucleotides matching TRBD1. CDR3 length equals 16 residues. From germline, CDR1 is SGDLS and CDR2 YYNGEE. Unmatched junction bases numbered 6, after V lost 4 bases and J lost 0 bases. The CDR3 spells CASSSRTGSSGNTIYF. CDR3 DNA: TGTGCCAGCAGCTCCCGGACAGGGAGCTCTGGAAACACCATATATTTT.

J is TRBJ2-3 and V is TRBV19; 7 positions match TRBD1. CDR1 and CDR2 (germline): LNHDA, SQIVND (reference sequence). The CDR3 has 16 residues. Trimming took 2 bases from V and 0 from J; bases not matched to a gene: 5. The CDR3, as DNA: TGTGCCAGTAGTATACCACAGGGGATAAGCACAGATACGCAGTATTTT. This sequence encodes CASSIPQGISTDTQYF.

The V and J genes are TRBV12-3 or TRBV12-4 and TRBJ2-2; D is possibly TRBD2 (6 bases). The CDR3 contains 16 residues. Trimming left V 3 bases short and J 0 bases short, with 11 bases between. CDR3 sequence (DNA): TGTGCCAGCAGTTTGGGGAGGCAGACGAACACCGGGGAGCTGTTTTTT. Protein sequence: CASSLGRQTNTGELFF.

This rearrangement joins TRBV28 to TRBJ2-7; possibly TRBD1 for D (6 bases). Deletions cut 5 bases from V and 2 bases from J, with 22 bases between. Germline V gene lookup returns CDR1 MDHEN and CDR2 SYDVKM. CDR3 length equals 17 residues. The CDR3: CASSTRPGLRGAYEQYF. CDR3 DNA: TGTGCCAGCAGTACACGCCCGGGCCTCAGGGGCGCCTACGAGCAGTACTTC.

This clonotype showed up just a few times. The chain uses TRBV11-2 and TRBJ2-1, with unresolved D. The germline V and J ends were trimmed by 5 bases and 3 bases, with 14 bases remaining between them. CDR3 length: 15 residues. In germline, CDR1 is SGHAT, CDR2 FQNNGV. CDR3 in amino acids: CASSPGPTIYNEQFF. The CDR3 DNA sequence: TGTGCCAGCAGCCCCGGGCCAACCATCTACAATGAGCAGTTCTTC. Combining the CDR3 with reference TRBV11-2 and TRBJ2-1 gives the whole variable domain EAGVAQSPRYKIIEKRQSVAFWCNPISGHATLYWYQQILGQGPKLLIQFQNNGVVDDSQLPKDRFSAERLKGVDSTLKIQPAKLEDSAVYLCASSPGPTIYNEQFFGPGTRLTVL.

J is TRBJ2-1 and V is TRBV11-1, with D tentatively TRBD1 or TRBD2 (6 bases each). This CDR3 region has 18 residues. V lost 3 bases, J lost 8 bases, and 26 bases lay in between. CDR1 and CDR2 (germline): SGHAT, FQDESV (reference sequence). CDR3: CASSFLPGAGPGVYEQFF. The CDR3 DNA reads TGTGCCAGCAGCTTTCTGCCAGGGGCGGGGCCGGGGGTATATGAGCAGTTCTTC. Combining the CDR3 with reference TRBV11-1 and TRBJ2-1 gives the whole variable domain EAEVAQSPRYKITEKSQAVAFWCDPISGHATLYWYRQILGQGPELLVQFQDESVVDDSQLPKDRFSAERLKGVDSTLKIQPAELGDSAMYLCASSFLPGAGPGVYEQFFGPGTRLTVL.

The gene calls are TRBV14 and TRBJ1-1, with a weak D call TRBD1 (6 bases). Germline-derived CDR1 and CDR2 are SGHDN and FVKESK. V lost 1 base, J lost 0 bases, and 18 bases lay in between. This CDR3 has 18 residues. The CDR3 sequence is CASSQGFPGTTLNTEAFF. The CDR3 DNA is TGTGCCAGCAGCCAAGGATTTCCAGGGACAACGTTGAACACTGAAGCTTTCTTT. Drawing the rest from reference TRBV14 and TRBJ1-1, the complete variable domain is EAGVTQFPSHSVIEKGQTVTLRCDPISGHDNLYWYRRVMGKEIKFLLHFVKESKQDESGMPNNRFLAERTGGTYSTLKVQPAELEDSGVYFCASSQGFPGTTLNTEAFFGQGTRLTVV.

This clonotype occurred a few times. The rearrangement joins TRBV5-1 to TRBJ2-3; TRBD1 aligns across 9 bases. CDR1 is SGHRS and CDR2 is YFSETQ in the germline V gene. V lost 3 bases to trimming and J lost 3 bases; unmatched junction nucleotides: 8. The CDR3 has 16 amino acids. CDR3 loop: CASSYYGTGSTDTQYF. CDR3 coding DNA: TGCGCCAGCAGCTACTACGGGACAGGGTCGACAGATACGCAGTATTTT.

The gene calls are TRBV12-3 or TRBV12-4 and TRBJ2-3; 8 bases are shared with TRBD1. The CDR3 sequence is 15 residues long. The trim removed 4 bases at V and 0 bases at J, leaving 3 bases unmatched. The CDR3 spells CASSWRQGSTDTQYF. Written as DNA, the CDR3 is TGTGCCAGCAGTTGGCGACAGGGGAGCACAGATACGCAGTATTTT.

V gene TRBV29-1 combines with J gene TRBJ2-2; D possibly corresponds to TRBD1 (8 bases). The germline V gene has CDR1 SQVTM and CDR2 ANQGSEA. The V end was cut by 5 bases, the J end by 1 base, with 23 bases between. The CDR3 loop spans 18 amino acids. The CDR3 region is CSVPGGWGASGNTGELFF. The CDR3, as DNA: TGCAGCGTTCCAGGGGGCTGGGGGGCTAGCGGGAACACCGGGGAGCTGTTTTTT.

This clonotype has a handful of counts. The chain couples TRBV29-1 to TRBJ1-2, with no clear D. The CDR3 runs to 11 residues. The V gene lost 7 bases and the J gene lost 5 bases, with 11 bases spanning the gap. Germline lookup yields CDR1 SQVTM and CDR2 ANQGSEA. The CDR3 here is CSEGPEYGYTF. The DNA for the CDR3 is TGCAGCGAAGGGCCCGAATATGGCTACACCTTC.

With regard to this clonotype: A much larger clone is a single base away; this may be a read error. Given the absence of the conserved phenylalanine or tryptophan at the CDR3 end, a read error is likely. This sequence joins TRBV20-1 and TRBJ2-3; the D gene is possibly TRBD2 (6 bases). Germline V gene data show CDR1 as DFQATT and CDR2 as SNEGSKA (reference sequence). This CDR3 has 14 residues. Trimming stripped 7 bases from V and 0 bases from J, with 14 bases between. CDR3 in amino acids: CSVFGGKSTDTQYY. CDR3 coding DNA: TGCAGTGTTTTTGGAGGGAAGAGCACAGATACGCAGTATTAT.

This clonotype has more than one count but fewer than ten. The J gene is TRBJ1-1, the V gene TRBV12-3 or TRBV12-4; D unresolved. V shed 8 bases and J shed 10 bases, with 20 bases lying between them. The CDR3 extends over 13 amino acids. The CDR3 sequence: CASGSVGIIAAFF. The CDR3 DNA reads as TGTGCCAGCGGGTCGGTAGGCATTATAGCAGCTTTCTTT.

This clonotype has a handful of counts. This rearrangement joins TRBV29-1 to TRBJ2-7, with 7 bases matching TRBD2. Looked up from germline, CDR1 is SQVTM and CDR2 is ANQGSEA. There are 15 residues in the CDR3. V lost 6 bases and J lost 2; bases outside the gene matches: 13. CDR3 coding DNA: TGCAGCGTGGGGCCGCGGGGGAGCTCTCCCTACGAGCAGTACTTC. It translates to CSVGPRGSSPYEQYF.

This clonotype has a handful of counts. This chain joins TRBV29-1 and TRBJ2-7; tentatively, D is TRBD1 (5 bases). V was clipped by 7 bases and J by 6 bases, with 13 bases between them. Germline loops: CDR1 SQVTM, CDR2 ANQGSEA. This CDR3 contains 11 residues. The CDR3 DNA follows: TGCAGCGCCCAAAATCAGGGCGAGCAGTACTTC. This sequence encodes CSAQNQGEQYF.

This chain links TRBV3-1 with TRBJ2-7, with 7 bases identical to TRBD1. Germline V gene lookup returns CDR1 LGHDT and CDR2 YNNKEL (reference sequence). V lost 3 bases to trimming and J lost 4 bases; unmatched junction nucleotides: 6. The CDR3 runs 14 residues. DNA of the CDR3: TGTGCCAGCAGCCATCCCGGGACAGATTACGAGCAGTACTTC. It is translated as CASSHPGTDYEQYF.

This rearrangement joins TRBV10-3 to TRBJ2-1; D is unresolved. The germline gives CDR1 ENHRY, CDR2 SYGVKD. V was clipped by 2 bases and J by 0 bases, with 5 bases between them. CDR3 length: 14 residues. The CDR3 loop reads CAISEESSYNEQFF. The CDR3 coding sequence is TGTGCCATCAGTGAGGAGAGCTCCTACAATGAGCAGTTCTTC.

In its sample, this clonotype was seen a few times. The chain links TRBV7-9 to TRBJ2-2; no reliable D call. The V and J ends lost 5 bases and 3 bases respectively, with 16 bases between them. The germline gives CDR1 SEHNR, CDR2 FQNEAQ (reference sequence). This CDR3 spans 16 amino acids. The CDR3: CASSPKWESDTGELFF. The DNA for the CDR3 is TGTGCCAGCAGCCCTAAGTGGGAATCGGACACCGGGGAGCTGTTTTTT.

The DNA for the CDR3 is TGTGCCAGCAGGGAAACCGGGGAGCTGTTTTTT. Encoded protein: CASRETGELFF. The chain carries TRBV27 and TRBJ2-2; no reliable D call. CDR1 MNHEY and CDR2 SMNVEV come from the germline V gene (reference sequence). V was cut by 6 bases and J by 5 bases, with 4 bases left in between. This CDR3 spans 11 amino acids.

V usage is TRBV5-6 and J usage is TRBJ2-1; D call uncertain. Germline-derived CDR1 and CDR2 are SGHDT and YYEEEE. The V and J ends lost 0 bases and 10 bases respectively, with 11 bases between them. The CDR3 length is 13 residues. CDR3 DNA: TGTGCCAGCAGCTTGGCGGAACCAGCCGAGCAGTTCTTC. Its protein product is CASSLAEPAEQFF.